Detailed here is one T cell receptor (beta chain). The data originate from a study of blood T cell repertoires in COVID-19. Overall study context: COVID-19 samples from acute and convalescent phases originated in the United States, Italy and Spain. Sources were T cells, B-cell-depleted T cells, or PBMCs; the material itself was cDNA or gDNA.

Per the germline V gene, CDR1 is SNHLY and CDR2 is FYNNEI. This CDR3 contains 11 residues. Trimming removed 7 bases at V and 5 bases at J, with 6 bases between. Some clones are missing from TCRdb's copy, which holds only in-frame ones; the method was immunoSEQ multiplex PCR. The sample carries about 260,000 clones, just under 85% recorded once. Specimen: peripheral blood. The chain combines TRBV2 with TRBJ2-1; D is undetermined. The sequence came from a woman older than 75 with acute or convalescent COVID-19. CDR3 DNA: TGTGCCAGCAATACTAACAATGAGCAGTTCTTC. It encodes CASNTNNEQFF.